The sequence of this T cell receptor (beta chain) was determined in a study of cytotoxic CD8 clonotypes in ibrutinib-treated CLL. Background on the study: Sequenced samples delivered averages of around 250,000 productive templates and more than 75,000 productive rearrangements. Broader study findings: A rise in clonality was seen at ibrutinib response, and a fall back toward baseline was seen at progression. At the start, clonality exceeded age-matched healthy donors and followed circulating CD8+ T-cell counts.

Clones were read by immunoSEQ multiplex PCR, and TCRdb kept only the in-frame ones, dropping some. The table has roughly 190,000 clones, over 60% seen once. This clone appeared a single time. The antigen is not known. Sequences were derived from PBMCs, sampled after 24 months of ibrutinib treatment. This receptor was taken from a human donor with chronic lymphocytic leukemia.

The CDR3 protein is CASSLMILRGPINQPQHF. The CDR3 DNA follows: TGTGCCAGCAGCTTGATGATTTTGCGGGGGCCAATCAATCAGCCCCAGCATTTT. The gene calls are TRBV5-6 and TRBJ1-5; perhaps TRBD1 as D (6 bases). Germline CDR1 reads SGHDT; CDR2 reads YYEEEE. Trimming took 1 base from V and 3 from J, leaving 20 bases between them. This CDR3 contains 18 residues.